This T cell receptor beta chain derives from a study of blood T cell repertoires in COVID-19. Study overall: T cells, B-cell-depleted T cells, or PBMCs provided the cDNA or gDNA that served as material.

Donors were grouped by their self-reported clinical history. For recovered donors of Cohort 3, there were two negative PCRs, clearance, or symptom resolution. The CDR3 runs 14 residues. CDR1 and CDR2 (germline): SGHRS, YFSETQ. Trimming shortened V by 0 bases and J by 4 bases, and 10 bases separated the two germline ends. Libraries were prepared by immunoSEQ multiplex PCR; TCRdb keeps only in-frame clonotypes and omits some of them. The sample lists hundreds of thousands of clones; roughly 85% were seen once. V gene TRBV5-1 combines with J gene TRBJ1-1; no reliable D call. This TCR derives from a man in his forties or fifties who had recovered from COVID-19. Sequencing was performed on PBMCs or T cells enriched from blood (not recorded which). CDR3 amino acids: CASSLAGGGTEAFF. CDR3 DNA sequence: TGCGCCAGCAGCTTGGCCGGAGGAGGCACTGAAGCTTTCTTT.